The clone carrying this T cell receptor (beta chain) was counted once. Its antigen is currently unknown. The CDR3 has 17 residues. The germline V gene encodes CDR1 SGHRS and CDR2 YFSETQ. V lost 0 bases, J lost 0 bases, and 6 bases stayed unmatched. The record originates from a study of T cells in localized non-small cell lung cancer. Findings and caveats of the study: Increased T cell density in blood showed an association with longer overall survival. Researchers found a median about 53 of the top 100 tumor clones in adjacent lung. Compared with tumor, uninvolved adjacent lung displayed greater T cell clonality, ranking highest overall.

The method was immunoSEQ multiplex PCR; TCRdb's version includes in-frame clones alone and lacks a portion of them. The sample shows some 15,000 clones, roughly 85% of them seen only once. The TCR originated in a woman between 40 and 69 years old with stage I lung adenocarcinoma. The input for sequencing was peripheral blood, taken before any cancer treatment. The chain employs TRBV5-1 and TRBJ1-3; the match to TRBD1 covers 7 bases. In DNA, the CDR3 is TGCGCCAGCAGCTTGGAGGCAGGGGGTATCTCTGGAAACACCATATATTTT. Protein product: CASSLEAGGISGNTIYF.